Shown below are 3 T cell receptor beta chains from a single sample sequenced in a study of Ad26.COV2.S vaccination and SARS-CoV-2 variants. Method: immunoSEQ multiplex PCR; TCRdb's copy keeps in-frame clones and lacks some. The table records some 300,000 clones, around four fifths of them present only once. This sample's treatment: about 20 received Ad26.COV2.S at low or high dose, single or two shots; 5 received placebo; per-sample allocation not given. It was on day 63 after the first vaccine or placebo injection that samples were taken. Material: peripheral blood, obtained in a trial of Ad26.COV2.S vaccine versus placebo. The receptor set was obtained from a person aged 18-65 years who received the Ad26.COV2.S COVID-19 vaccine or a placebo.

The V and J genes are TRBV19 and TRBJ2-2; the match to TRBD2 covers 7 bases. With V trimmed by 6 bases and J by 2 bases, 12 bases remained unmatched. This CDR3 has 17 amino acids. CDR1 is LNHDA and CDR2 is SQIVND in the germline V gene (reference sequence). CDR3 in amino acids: CASRDAFSGENTGELFF. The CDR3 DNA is TGTGCCAGTAGGGACGCCTTCAGCGGGGAAAACACCGGGGAGCTGTTTTTT.

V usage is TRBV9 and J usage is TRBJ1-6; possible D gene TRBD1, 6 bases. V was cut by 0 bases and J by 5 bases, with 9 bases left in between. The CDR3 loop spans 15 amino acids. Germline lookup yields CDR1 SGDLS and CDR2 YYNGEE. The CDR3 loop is CASSVDPGDNSPLHF. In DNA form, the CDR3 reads TGTGCCAGCAGCGTAGATCCAGGGGATAATTCACCCCTCCACTTT. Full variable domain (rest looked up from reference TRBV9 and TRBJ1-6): DSGVTQTPKHLITATGQRVTLRCSPRSGDLSVYWYQQSLDQGLQFLIQYYNGEERAKGNILERFSAQQFPDLHSELNLSSLELGDSALYFCASSVDPGDNSPLHFGNGTRLTVT.

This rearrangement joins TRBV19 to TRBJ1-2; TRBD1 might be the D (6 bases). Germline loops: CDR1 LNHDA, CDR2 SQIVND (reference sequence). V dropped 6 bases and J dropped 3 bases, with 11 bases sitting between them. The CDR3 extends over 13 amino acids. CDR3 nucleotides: TGTGCCAGTAGCATAAACAGGGACTATGGCTACACCTTC. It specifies CASSINRDYGYTF. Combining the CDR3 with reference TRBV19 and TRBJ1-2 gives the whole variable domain DGGITQSPKYLFRKEGQNVTLSCEQNLNHDAMYWYRQDPGQGLRLIYYSQIVNDFQKGDIAEGYSVSREKKESFPLTVTSAQKNPTAFYLCASSINRDYGYTFGSGTRLTVV.